This T cell receptor (beta chain) was identified in a study of T cells in Graves' hyperthyroidism and ophthalmopathy. Study results and caveats: Blood also held most thyroid clonotypes expanded beyond 0.001.

Amplified TCR beta CDR3 regions derived from RNA transcripts. The study used the HTBI primer set for a first-round RT-PCR of the TCR CDR3. One entry per CDR3 protein results from TCRdb running MiXCR on the multiplex PCR reads. The repertoire includes over 500,000 distinct CDR3 sequences, about 16% of them detected once, and 25% to 30% sits in the top ten. Pregnant or lactating patients were excluded, as were those with uncontrolled infection or other autoimmune disease. The diagnoses drew upon clinical symptoms, serum thyroxine and TRAb, thyroid ultrasound and orbital computed tomography. Germline V gene lookup returns CDR1 MNHEY and CDR2 SVGAGI. V trimming: 2 bases; J trimming: 3 bases; junction bases outside the gene matches: 9. The CDR3 is made up of 16 amino acids. Turning to this clonotype: As yet, its antigen is unknown.

The TCR was taken from a young woman with Graves' ophthalmopathy. Source material: blood. This sequence joins TRBV6-5 and TRBJ1-2; 7 positions match TRBD1. As DNA, the CDR3 is TGTGCCAGCAGTTACCCCCGACAGGGTGGAGACTATGGCTACACCTTC. Residues: CASSYPRQGGDYGYTF.